This T cell receptor beta chain is from a study of T cell responses to AZD1222 COVID-19 vaccine. The germline V gene has CDR1 DFQATT and CDR2 SNEGSKA (reference sequence). Between the trimmed V and J ends, which lost 3 bases and 6 bases, there was a span of 12 bases. The CDR3 loop spans 12 amino acids. The assay was immunoSEQ multiplex PCR, and TCRdb's table has in-frame clones only and misses some. The repertoire holds about 110,000 clones, with 85% to 90% as singletons. The TCR comes from an adult in good health. This specimen was peripheral blood, taken on day 0 of AZD1222 vaccination. This rearrangement joins TRBV20-1 to TRBJ2-7, with D perhaps TRBD2 (6 bases). This CDR3 is CSASSQGGEQYF. Here the CDR3 DNA reads TGCAGTGCTAGTTCTCAGGGAGGCGAGCAGTACTTC.